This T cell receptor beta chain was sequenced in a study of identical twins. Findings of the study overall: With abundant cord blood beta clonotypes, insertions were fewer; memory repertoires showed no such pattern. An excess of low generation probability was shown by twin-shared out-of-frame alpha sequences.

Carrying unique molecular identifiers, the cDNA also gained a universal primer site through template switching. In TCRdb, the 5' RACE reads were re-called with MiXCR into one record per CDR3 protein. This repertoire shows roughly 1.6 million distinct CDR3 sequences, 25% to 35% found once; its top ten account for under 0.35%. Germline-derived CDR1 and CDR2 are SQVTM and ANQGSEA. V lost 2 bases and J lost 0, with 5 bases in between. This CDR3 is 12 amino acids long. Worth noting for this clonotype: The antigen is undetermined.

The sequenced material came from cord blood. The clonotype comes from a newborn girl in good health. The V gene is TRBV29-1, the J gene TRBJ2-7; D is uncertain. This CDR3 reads CSVESVSYEQYF. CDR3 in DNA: TGCAGCGTTGAATCAGTCTCCTACGAGCAGTACTTC.